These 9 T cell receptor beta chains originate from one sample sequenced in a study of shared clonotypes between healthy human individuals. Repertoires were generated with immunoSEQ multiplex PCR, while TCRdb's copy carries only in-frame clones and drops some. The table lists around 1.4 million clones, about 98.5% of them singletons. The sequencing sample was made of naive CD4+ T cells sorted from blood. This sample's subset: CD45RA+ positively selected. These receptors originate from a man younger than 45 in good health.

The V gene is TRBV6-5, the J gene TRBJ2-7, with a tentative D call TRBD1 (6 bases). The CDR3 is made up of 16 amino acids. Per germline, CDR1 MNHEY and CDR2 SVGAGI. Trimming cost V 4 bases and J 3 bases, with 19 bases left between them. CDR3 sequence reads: CASSSVSGAPFYEQYF. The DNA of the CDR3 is TGTGCCAGCAGTTCAGTCTCAGGGGCACCCTTCTACGAGCAGTACTTC.

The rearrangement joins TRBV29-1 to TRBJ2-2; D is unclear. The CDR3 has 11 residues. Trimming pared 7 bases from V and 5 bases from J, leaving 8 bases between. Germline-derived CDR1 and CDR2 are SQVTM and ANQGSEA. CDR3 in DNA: TGCAGCGCCACCGTAACCGGGGAGCTGTTTTTT. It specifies CSATVTGELFF.

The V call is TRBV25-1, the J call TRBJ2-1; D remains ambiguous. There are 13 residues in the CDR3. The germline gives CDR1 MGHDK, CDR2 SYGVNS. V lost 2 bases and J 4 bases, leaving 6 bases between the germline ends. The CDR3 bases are TGTGCCAGCAGTGAAGCTGTTTACAATGAGCAGTTCTTC. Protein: CASSEAVYNEQFF.

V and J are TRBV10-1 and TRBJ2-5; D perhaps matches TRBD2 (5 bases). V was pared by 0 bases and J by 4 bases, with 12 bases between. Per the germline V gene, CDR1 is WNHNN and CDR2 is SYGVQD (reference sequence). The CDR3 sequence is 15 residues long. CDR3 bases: TGCGCCAGCAGTGAGTCCCGGGCCGGAGGAGAGACCCAGTACTTC. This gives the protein CASSESRAGGETQYF.

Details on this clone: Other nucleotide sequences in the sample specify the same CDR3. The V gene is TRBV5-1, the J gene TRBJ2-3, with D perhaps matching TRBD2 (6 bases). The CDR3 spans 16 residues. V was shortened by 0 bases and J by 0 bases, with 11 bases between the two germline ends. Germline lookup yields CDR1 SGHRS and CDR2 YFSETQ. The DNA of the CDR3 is TGCGCCAGCAGCTTGGAGTCTAGCGCGAGCACAGATACGCAGTATTTT. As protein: CASSLESSASTDTQYF.

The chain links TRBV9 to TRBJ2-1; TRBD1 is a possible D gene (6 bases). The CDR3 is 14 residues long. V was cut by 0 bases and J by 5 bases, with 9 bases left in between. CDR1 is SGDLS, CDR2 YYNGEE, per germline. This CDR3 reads CASSVVDRHNEQFF. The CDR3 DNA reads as TGTGCCAGCAGCGTAGTGGACAGACACAATGAGCAGTTCTTC.

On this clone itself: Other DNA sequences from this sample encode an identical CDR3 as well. Written as DNA, the CDR3 is TGCGCCAGCAGCTTGCTGGGTCCCTACGAGCAGTACTTC. This translates into CASSLLGPYEQYF. The chain links TRBV5-1 to TRBJ2-7; D gene unclear. Germline CDR1 is SGHRS and CDR2 is YFSETQ. V was cut by 1 base and J by 2 bases, with 7 bases left in between. The CDR3 loop spans 13 amino acids. Complete variable domain (other parts from reference TRBV5-1 and TRBJ2-7): KAGVTQTPRYLIKTRGQQVTLSCSPISGHRSVSWYQQTPGQGLQFLFEYFSETQRNKGNFPGRFSGRQFSNSRSEMNVSTLELGDSALYLCASSLLGPYEQYFGPGTRLTVT.

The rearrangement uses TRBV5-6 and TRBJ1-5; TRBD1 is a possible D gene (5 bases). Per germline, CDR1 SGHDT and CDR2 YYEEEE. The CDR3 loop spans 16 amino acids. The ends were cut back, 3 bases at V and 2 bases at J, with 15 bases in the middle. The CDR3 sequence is CASSSWPGSRNQPQHF. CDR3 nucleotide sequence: TGTGCCAGCAGCTCCTGGCCAGGGTCGCGCAATCAGCCCCAGCATTTT.

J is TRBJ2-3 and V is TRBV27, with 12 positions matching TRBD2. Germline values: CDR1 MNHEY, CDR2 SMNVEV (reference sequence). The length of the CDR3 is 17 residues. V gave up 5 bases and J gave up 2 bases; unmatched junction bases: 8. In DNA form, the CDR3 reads TGTGCCAGCAGTCCGCGGACTAGCGGGATCCTCACAGATACGCAGTATTTT. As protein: CASSPRTSGILTDTQYF.